The present entry profiles one TCR beta chain with its context. In this sample, this clone turned up a few times. Its antigen is not yet known. The record has no base qualities; no much larger clone is one base away. Looking up the germline V gene yields CDR1 SNHLY and CDR2 FYNNEI. V ends up 11 bases short and J 0 bases short, with an unmatched junction base count of 5. Reading from cysteine to phenylalanine, the CDR3 counts 13 amino acids. Only the CDR3 DNA stays, 39 bases, in frame from base 1. One collaborating source in Seattle enrolled patients while the patients were actively infected and followed the patients over time throughout the course of disease. Each collaborating institution followed its own protocols to collect whole blood in K2EDTA tubes. For TCRbeta analysis, collaborators shipped samples as frozen whole blood, isolated PBMCs, or DNA extracted from either of those sample types. This sample stems from a study of blood T cell repertoires in COVID-19 (dated by TCRdb to the early 2020s). A note on the overall study: Samples covering the acute and convalescent phases of COVID-19 were provided by collaborators in the United States, Italy and Spain. The dataset comprised deeply sampled blood TCRbeta repertoires from subjects exposed to, actively infected with, or recovered from COVID-19. The prospective study material was composed of cDNA or gDNA derived from T cells, B-cell-depleted T cells, or PBMCs. HLA class I and class II types, where available, came from metadata supplied by the sample provider rather than from assay-based typing. The repertoires were released in a freely available public database intended as a resource for research on the immune response to SARS-CoV-2. Nearly every sample came with metadata listing a de-identified subject ID, COVID-19 status, age in years and sex. The samples were drawn from two sources: the first 160 participants of the ongoing ImmuneRACE study, and about 1,300 subjects contributed by 6 global collaborators. Overall study outcomes, separate from this receptor: The amount of clinical and demographic metadata varied by source and participant and was provided uncurated.

TCRbeta CDR3 regions were amplified from genomic DNA by means of the immunoSEQ Assay, a bias-controlled multiplex PCR. The study's own analysis went as follows. Nucleated cell counts per sample were estimated from amplification of reference gene primers within the assay. To quantify the absolute abundance of each unique TCRbeta CDR3 rearrangement, sequence reads were collapsed and filtered. For each sample, productive Simpson clonality was calculated by taking the square root of Simpson's diversity index across productive rearrangements. TCRdb obtained this table from immuneACCESS and retained in-frame rearrangements with V and J assigned. These tables miss some clones; where compared with another copy, unresolved V genes account for less than half of the shortfall, and the remainder is unexplained. V and J calls and clone size are those listed in that table; D and trimming were worked out from the DNA. A total of about 230,000 clones appear in this sample, 65% to 90% of them only once. The ten largest make up less than 6.5% of the sample.

Sequenced input: peripheral blood. The origin of this receptor is a man aged 45-65 years with COVID-19, enrolled during active disease. The V gene is TRBV2 and the J gene is TRBJ1-2; 8 middle bases align to TRBD1. The bases are TGTGCCGATGGACAGGGAGCTAACTATGGCTACACCTTC. Translated, it reads CADGQGANYGYTF.